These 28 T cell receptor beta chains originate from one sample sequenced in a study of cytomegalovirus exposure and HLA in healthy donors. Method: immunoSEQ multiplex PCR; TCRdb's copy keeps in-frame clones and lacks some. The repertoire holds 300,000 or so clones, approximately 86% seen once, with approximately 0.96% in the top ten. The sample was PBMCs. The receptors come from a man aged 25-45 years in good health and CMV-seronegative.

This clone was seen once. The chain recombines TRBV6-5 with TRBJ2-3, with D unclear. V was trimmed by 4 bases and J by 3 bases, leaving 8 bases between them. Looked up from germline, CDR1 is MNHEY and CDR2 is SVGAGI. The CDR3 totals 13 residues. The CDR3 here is CASSSSLTDTQYF. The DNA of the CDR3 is TGTGCCAGCAGTTCCTCCCTGACAGATACGCAGTATTTT.

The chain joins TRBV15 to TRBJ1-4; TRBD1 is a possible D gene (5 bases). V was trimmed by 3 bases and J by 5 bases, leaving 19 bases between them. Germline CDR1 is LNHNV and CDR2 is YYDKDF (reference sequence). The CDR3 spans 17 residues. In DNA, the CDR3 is TGTGCCACCAGCAGTTTCACCGGGGGGAGCAGGAATGAAAAACTGTTTTTT. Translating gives CATSSFTGGSRNEKLFF.

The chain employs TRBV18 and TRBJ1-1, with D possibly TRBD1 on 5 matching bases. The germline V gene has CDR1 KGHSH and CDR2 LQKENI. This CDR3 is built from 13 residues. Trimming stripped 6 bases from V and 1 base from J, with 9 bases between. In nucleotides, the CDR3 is TGTGCCAGCTCTACGACAGCGAACACTGAAGCTTTCTTT. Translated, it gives CASSTTANTEAFF.

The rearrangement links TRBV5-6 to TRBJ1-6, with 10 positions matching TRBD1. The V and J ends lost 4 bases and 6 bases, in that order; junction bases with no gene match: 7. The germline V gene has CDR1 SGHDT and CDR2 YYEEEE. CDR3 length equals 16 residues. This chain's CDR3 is CASSARTGGPNSPLHF. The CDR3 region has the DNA TGTGCCAGCAGCGCGCGGACAGGGGGACCTAATTCACCCCTCCACTTT.

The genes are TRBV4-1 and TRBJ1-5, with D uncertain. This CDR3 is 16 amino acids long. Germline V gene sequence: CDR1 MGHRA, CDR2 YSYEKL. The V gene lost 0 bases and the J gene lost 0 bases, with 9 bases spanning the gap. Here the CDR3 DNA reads TGCGCCAGCAGCCAAGATCTAGAAAATAGCAATCAGCCCCAGCATTTT. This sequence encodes CASSQDLENSNQPQHF.

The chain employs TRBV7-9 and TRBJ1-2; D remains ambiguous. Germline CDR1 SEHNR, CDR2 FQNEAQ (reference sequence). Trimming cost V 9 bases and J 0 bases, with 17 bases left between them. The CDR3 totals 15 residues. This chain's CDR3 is CASISAAAANYGYTF. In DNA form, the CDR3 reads TGTGCCAGTATTTCTGCGGCGGCTGCTAACTATGGCTACACCTTC.

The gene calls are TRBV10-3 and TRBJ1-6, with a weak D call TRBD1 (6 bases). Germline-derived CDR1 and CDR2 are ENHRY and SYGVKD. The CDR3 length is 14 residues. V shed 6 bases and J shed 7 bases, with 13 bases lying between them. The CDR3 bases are TGTGCCATCAGGACACAGGGTCGGAATTCACCCCTCCACTTT. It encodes CAIRTQGRNSPLHF.

The CDR3 coding sequence is TGTGCCAGCAGCATGGACAGGGATGAGCAGTTCTTC. Residues: CASSMDRDEQFF. This chain links TRBV11-2 with TRBJ2-1; 8 nucleotides match TRBD1. Germline values: CDR1 SGHAT, CDR2 FQNNGV. The J segment lost 8 bases and the V segment lost 5 bases, leaving 2 bases of the junction unmatched. The CDR3 length is 12 residues.

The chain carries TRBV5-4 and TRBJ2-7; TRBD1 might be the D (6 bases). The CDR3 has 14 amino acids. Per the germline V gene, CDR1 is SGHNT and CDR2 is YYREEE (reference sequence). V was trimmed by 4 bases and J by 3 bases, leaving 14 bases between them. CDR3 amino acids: CASSRGIGDYEQYF. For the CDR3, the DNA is TGTGCCAGCAGCAGGGGGATAGGGGACTACGAGCAGTACTTC.

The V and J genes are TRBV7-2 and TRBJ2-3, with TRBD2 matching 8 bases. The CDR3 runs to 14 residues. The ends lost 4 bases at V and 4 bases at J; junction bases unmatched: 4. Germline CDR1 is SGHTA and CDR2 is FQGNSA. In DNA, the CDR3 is TGTGCCAGCAGCTCTACGGGGGGGGCAGATACGCAGTATTTT. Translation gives CASSSTGGADTQYF.

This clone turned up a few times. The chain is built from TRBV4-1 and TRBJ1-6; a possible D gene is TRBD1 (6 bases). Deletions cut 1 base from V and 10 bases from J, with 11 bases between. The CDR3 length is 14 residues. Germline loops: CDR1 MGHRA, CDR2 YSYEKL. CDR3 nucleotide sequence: TGCGCCAGCAGCCAAGGGCGGCAGGGGTCACCCCTCCACTTT. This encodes CASSQGRQGSPLHF.

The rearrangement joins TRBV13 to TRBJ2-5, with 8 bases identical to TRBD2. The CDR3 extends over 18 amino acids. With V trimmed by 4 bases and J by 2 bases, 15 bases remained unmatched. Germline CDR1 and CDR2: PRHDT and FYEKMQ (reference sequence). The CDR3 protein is CASSSKDFRLASQETQYF. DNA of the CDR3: TGTGCCAGCAGCTCAAAAGACTTCCGACTAGCGTCACAAGAGACCCAGTACTTC.

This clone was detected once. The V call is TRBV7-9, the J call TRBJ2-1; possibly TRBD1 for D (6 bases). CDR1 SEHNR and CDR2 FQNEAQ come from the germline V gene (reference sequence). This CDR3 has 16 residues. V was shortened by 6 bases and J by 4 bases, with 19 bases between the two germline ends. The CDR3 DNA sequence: TGTGCCAGCAGACCCGGATGGGGCCAGGGGTACAATGAGCAGTTCTTC. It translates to CASRPGWGQGYNEQFF.

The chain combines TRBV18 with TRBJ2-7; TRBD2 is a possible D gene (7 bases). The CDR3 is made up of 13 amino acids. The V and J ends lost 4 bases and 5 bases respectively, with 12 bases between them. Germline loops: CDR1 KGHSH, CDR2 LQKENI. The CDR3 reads CASSQGGAHEQYF. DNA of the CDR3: TGTGCCAGCTCACAGGGGGGGGCTCACGAGCAGTACTTC.

The CDR3 loop reads CASSPGQYNEKLFF. CDR3 coding DNA: TGTGCCAGCAGCCCGGGACAGTATAATGAAAAACTGTTTTTT. This sequence joins TRBV9 and TRBJ1-4, with 7 bases matching TRBD1. The CDR3 is 14 residues long. The germline V gene encodes CDR1 SGDLS and CDR2 YYNGEE. J was trimmed by 4 bases and V by 4 bases; bases with no gene match: 4.

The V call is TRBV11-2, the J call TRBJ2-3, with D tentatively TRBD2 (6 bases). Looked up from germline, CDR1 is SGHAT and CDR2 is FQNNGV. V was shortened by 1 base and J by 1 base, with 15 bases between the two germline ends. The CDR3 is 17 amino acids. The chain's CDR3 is CASSLGIGSSRTDTQYF. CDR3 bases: TGTGCCAGCAGCTTAGGGATCGGGAGTTCTCGCACAGATACGCAGTATTTT.

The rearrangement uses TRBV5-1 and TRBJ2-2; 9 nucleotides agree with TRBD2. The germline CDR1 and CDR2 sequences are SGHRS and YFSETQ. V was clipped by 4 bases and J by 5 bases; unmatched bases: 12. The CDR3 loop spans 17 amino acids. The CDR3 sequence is CASSRLGGGAVTGELFF. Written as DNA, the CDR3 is TGCGCCAGCAGCCGGCTCGGCGGGGGGGCAGTTACCGGGGAGCTGTTTTTT.

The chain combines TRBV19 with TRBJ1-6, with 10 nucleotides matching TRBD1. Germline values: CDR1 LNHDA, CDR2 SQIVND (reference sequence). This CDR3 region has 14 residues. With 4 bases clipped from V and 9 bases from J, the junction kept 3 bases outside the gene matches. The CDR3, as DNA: TGTGCCAGTAGTAAGGACAGGGGGGTTTCACCCCTCCACTTT. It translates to CASSKDRGVSPLHF. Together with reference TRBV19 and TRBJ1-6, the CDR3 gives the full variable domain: DGGITQSPKYLFRKEGQNVTLSCEQNLNHDAMYWYRQDPGQGLRLIYYSQIVNDFQKGDIAEGYSVSREKKESFPLTVTSAQKNPTAFYLCASSKDRGVSPLHFGNGTRLTVT.

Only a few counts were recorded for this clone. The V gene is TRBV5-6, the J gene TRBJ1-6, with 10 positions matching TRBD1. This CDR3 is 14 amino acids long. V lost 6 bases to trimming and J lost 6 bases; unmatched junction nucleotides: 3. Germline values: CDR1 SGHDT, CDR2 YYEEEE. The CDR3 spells CASNWDRGNSPLHF. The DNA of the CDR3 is TGTGCCAGCAACTGGGACAGGGGTAATTCACCCCTCCACTTT.

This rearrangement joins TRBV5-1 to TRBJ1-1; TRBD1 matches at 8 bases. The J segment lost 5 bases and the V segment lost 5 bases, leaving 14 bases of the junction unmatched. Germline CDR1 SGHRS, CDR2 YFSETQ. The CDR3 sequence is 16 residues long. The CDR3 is CASSSRRGQESTEAFF. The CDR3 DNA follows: TGCGCCAGCAGTTCCCGGCGGGGACAGGAATCGACTGAAGCTTTCTTT.

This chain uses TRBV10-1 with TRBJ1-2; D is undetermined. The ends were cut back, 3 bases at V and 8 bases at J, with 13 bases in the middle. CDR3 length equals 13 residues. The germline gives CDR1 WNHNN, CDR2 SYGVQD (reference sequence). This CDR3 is CASSETLAYGYTF. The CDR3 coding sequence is TGCGCCAGCAGTGAAACCTTGGCTTACGGCTACACCTTC.

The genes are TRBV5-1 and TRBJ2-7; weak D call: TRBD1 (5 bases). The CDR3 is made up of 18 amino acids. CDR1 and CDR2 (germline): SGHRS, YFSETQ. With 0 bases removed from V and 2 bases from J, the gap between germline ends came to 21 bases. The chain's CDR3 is CASSLAPDSYSPTYEQYF. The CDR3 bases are TGCGCCAGCAGCTTGGCTCCCGACAGCTACTCACCGACCTACGAGCAGTACTTC.

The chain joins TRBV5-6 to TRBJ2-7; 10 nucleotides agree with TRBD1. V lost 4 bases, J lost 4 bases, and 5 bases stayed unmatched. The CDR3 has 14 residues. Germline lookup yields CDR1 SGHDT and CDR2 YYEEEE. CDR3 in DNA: TGTGCCAGCAGCGAGACAGGGGGCGGTTACGAGCAGTACTTC. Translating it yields CASSETGGGYEQYF.

CDR3 sequence (DNA): TGTGCCAGTAGTATAGGATGGGGGGGGACGGATGGCTACACCTTC. Translation: CASSIGWGGTDGYTF. The genes are TRBV19 and TRBJ1-2; D possibly corresponds to TRBD1 (5 bases). Trimming took off 1 base at V and 6 bases at J, with 15 bases between the two ends. Germline V gives CDR1 LNHDA, CDR2 SQIVND (reference sequence). The CDR3 has 15 amino acids.

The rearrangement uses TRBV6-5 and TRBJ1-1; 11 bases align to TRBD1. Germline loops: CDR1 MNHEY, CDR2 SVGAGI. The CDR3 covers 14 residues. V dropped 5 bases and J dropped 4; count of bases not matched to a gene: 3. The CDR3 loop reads CASSRDRGTTEAFF. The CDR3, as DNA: TGTGCCAGCAGTAGGGACAGGGGGACCACTGAAGCTTTCTTT.

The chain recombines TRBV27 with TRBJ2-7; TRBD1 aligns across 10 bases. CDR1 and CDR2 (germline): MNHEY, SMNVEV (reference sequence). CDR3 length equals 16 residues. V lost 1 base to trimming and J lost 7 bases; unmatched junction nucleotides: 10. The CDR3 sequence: CASSLWPGQGSREQYF. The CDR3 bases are TGTGCCAGCAGTTTATGGCCGGGACAGGGGTCGCGGGAGCAGTACTTC.

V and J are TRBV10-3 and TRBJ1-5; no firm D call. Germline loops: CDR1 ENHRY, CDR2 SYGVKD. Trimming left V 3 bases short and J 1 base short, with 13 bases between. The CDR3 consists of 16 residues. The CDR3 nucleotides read TGTGCCATCAGTGATCGAGGAAATTTGAGCAATCAGCCCCAGCATTTT. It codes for CAISDRGNLSNQPQHF.

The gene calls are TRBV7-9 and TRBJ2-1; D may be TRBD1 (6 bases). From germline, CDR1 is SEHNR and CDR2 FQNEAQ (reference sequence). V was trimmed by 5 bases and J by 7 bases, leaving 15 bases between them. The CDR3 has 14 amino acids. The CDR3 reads CASSGPGTINEQFF. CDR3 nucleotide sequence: TGTGCCAGCAGCGGACCCGGGACAATTAATGAGCAGTTCTTC.